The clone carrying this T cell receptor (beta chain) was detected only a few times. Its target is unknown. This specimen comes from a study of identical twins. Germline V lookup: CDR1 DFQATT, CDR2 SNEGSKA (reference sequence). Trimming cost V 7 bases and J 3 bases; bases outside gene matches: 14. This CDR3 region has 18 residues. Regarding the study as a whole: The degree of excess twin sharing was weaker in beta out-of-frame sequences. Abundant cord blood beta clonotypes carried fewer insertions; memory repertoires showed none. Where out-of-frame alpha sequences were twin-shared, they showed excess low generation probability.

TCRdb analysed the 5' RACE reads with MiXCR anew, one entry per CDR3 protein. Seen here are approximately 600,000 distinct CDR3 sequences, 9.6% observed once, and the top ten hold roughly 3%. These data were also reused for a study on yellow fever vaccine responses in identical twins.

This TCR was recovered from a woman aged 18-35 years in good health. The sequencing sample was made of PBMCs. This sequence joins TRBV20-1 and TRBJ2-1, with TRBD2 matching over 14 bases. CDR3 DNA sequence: TGCAGTGGCCTCCGACTAGCGGGAGGGACGGTGGGCTACAATGAGCAGTTCTTC. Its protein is CSGLRLAGGTVGYNEQFF.